This entry is about one TCR beta chain. Its cognate antigen is unknown. TCRdb keeps only in-frame clones here, not all; method: immunoSEQ multiplex PCR. The sample has approximately 940,000 clones; over 75% are singletons. The data belong to a study of shared clonotypes between healthy human individuals. Study overall: The plates for each donor numbered three CD4 naive, three CD4 memory, two CD8 naive and one CD8 memory.

Broader study findings: The genetic and exposure-history diversity represented was limited by few donors.

The V gene end was trimmed by 0 bases and the J gene end by 14 bases; junction bases not matched to a gene: 7. CDR1 is GTSNPN and CDR2 is SVGIG in the germline V gene (reference sequence). CDR3 length: 12 residues. The TCR comes from a man aged 18 to 29 in good health. Sample: memory CD4+ T cells sorted from blood. Subset noted: CD45RA-negative fraction. The chain uses TRBV30 and TRBJ2-3; 8 bases map to TRBD2. CDR3 in amino acids: CAWSVGRGERYF. The CDR3 nucleotides read TGTGCCTGGAGTGTAGGGCGGGGGGAAAGGTATTTT.